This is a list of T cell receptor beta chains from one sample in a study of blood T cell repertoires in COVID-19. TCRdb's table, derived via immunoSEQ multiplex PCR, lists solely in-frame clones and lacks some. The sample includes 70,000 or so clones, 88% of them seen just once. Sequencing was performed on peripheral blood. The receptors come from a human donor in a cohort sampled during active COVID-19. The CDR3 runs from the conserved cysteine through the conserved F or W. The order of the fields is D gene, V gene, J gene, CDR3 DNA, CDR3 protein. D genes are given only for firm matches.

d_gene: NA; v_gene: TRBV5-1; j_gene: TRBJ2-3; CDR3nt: TGCGCCAGCAGCTTGATAAAATTCACAGATACGCAGTATTTT; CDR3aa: CASSLIKFTDTQYF
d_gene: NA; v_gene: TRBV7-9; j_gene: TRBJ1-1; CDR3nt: TGTGCCAGCAGCCTACGGGAGAACACTGAAGCTTTCTTT; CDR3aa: CASSLRENTEAFF
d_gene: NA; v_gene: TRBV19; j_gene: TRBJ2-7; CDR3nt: TGTGCCAGTAGTAACGCCGGGACTGGCTACGAGCAGTACTTC; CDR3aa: CASSNAGTGYEQYF
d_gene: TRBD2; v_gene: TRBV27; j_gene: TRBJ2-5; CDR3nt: TGTGCCAGCAGTTTATGGGGGGGAGTCGAGACCCAGTACTTC; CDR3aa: CASSLWGGVETQYF
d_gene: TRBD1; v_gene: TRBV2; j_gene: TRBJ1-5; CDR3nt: TGTGCCAGCGGGACAGACTTTAGCAATCAGCCCCAGCATTTT; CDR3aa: CASGTDFSNQPQHF
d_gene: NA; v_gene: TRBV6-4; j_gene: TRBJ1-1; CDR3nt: TGTGCCAGCAGTGCCCCCCAACGCGGGGCTCTCACTGAAGCTTTCTTT; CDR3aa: CASSAPQRGALTEAFF
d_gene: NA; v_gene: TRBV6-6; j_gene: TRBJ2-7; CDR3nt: TGTGCCAGCAGTTACTCCGGGGACTCCTACGAGCAGTACTTC; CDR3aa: CASSYSGDSYEQYF
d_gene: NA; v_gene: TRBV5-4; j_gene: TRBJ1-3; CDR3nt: TGTGCCAGCAGCGGCAGGTTCTCTGGAAACACCATATATTTT; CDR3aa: CASSGRFSGNTIYF
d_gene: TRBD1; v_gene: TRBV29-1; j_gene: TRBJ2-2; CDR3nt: TGCAGCGTTCGGACAGGGGGCATCACCGGGGAGCTGTTTTTT; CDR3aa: CSVRTGGITGELFF
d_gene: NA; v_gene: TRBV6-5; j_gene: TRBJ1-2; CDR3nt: TGTGCCAGCCACCGGGACACCCTCACTGGCTACACCTTC; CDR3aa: CASHRDTLTGYTF